This T cell receptor beta chain was captured in a study of blood T cell repertoires in COVID-19. The overall study: The samples span acute and convalescent COVID-19 from the United States, Italy and Spain. In each case, the material was cDNA or gDNA derived from T cells, B-cell-depleted T cells, or PBMCs.

Donors in Cohort 3 counted as recovered after two negative PCRs, clearance, or symptom resolution. The germline CDR1 and CDR2 sequences are LNHDA and SQIVND (reference sequence). The CDR3 extends over 17 amino acids. After removal of 8 bases from V and 3 bases from J, the junction contained 14 bases not matched to a gene. Sequencing was performed with immunoSEQ multiplex PCR; in TCRdb, only in-frame clones are kept and a portion is missing. Among under 200,000 clones listed, around 80% were seen once. The chain carries TRBV19 and TRBJ2-2; TRBD1 matches at 8 bases. The sample consisted of PBMCs or T cells enriched from blood (not recorded which). The TCR comes from a man in his forties or fifties who had recovered from COVID-19. CDR3 nucleotides: TGTGCCAGTCGGGACAGGTCACGCAAAACGGACACCGGGGAGCTGTTTTTT. This gives the protein CASRDRSRKTDTGELFF. The full variable domain, in which reference TRBV19 and TRBJ2-2 provide the parts outside the CDR3, is DGGITQSPKYLFRKEGQNVTLSCEQNLNHDAMYWYRQDPGQGLRLIYYSQIVNDFQKGDIAEGYSVSREKKESFPLTVTSAQKNPTAFYLCASRDRSRKTDTGELFFGEGSRLTVL.